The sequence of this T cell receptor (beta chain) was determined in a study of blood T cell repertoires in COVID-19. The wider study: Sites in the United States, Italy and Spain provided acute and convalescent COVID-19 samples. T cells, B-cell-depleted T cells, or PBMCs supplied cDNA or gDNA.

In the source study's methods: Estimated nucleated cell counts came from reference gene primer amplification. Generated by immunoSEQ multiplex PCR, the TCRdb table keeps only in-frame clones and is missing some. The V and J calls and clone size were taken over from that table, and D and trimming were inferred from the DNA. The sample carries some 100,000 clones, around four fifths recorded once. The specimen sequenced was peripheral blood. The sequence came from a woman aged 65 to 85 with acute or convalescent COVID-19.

The CDR3 bases are TGCGCCAGCAGCTTGGCTACGGGGGCGAACACCGGGGAGCTGTTTTTT. Its translation: CASSLATGANTGELFF. The gene calls are TRBV5-1 and TRBJ2-2; a possible D gene is TRBD2 (6 bases). CDR1 and CDR2 (germline): SGHRS, YFSETQ. The length of the CDR3 is 16 residues. V lost 0 bases and J 0 bases, leaving 9 bases between the germline ends.